The 5 T cell receptor beta chains in this list originate from one sample, sequenced in a study of blood T cell repertoires in COVID-19. Generated by immunoSEQ multiplex PCR, the TCRdb table keeps only in-frame clones and is missing some. The table lists under 250,000 clones, approximately 83% of them singletons. The sequencing input was peripheral blood. These receptors originate from a man aged 40-55 years with acute or convalescent COVID-19.

This chain joins TRBV18 and TRBJ1-2; 7 nucleotides align to TRBD1. This CDR3 spans 14 amino acids. V trimming: 3 bases; J trimming: 3 bases; junction bases outside the gene matches: 4. Germline V gene lookup returns CDR1 KGHSH and CDR2 LQKENI. CDR3 nucleotides: TGTGCCAGCTCACCGACCGGGACAGACTATGGCTACACCTTC. It codes for CASSPTGTDYGYTF.

This chain joins TRBV19 and TRBJ2-2; 7 nucleotides agree with TRBD2. CDR1 is LNHDA, CDR2 SQIVND, per germline (reference sequence). Losses at the gene ends were 6 bases for V and 3 bases for J; bases not matched to a gene: 7. The CDR3 runs to 15 residues. The CDR3 loop reads CASSRLAHDTGELFF. The DNA for the CDR3 is TGTGCCAGTAGCAGACTAGCTCACGACACCGGGGAGCTGTTTTTT.

The rearrangement uses TRBV25-1 and TRBJ1-6; D not certain. The CDR3 sequence is 14 residues long. Trimming removed 3 bases at V and 0 bases at J, with 3 bases between. Germline V gene data show CDR1 as MGHDK and CDR2 as SYGVNS. The CDR3 sequence: CASSDYSYNSPLHF. For the CDR3, the DNA is TGTGCCAGCAGTGATTACTCCTATAATTCACCCCTCCACTTT. The full variable domain, its missing parts supplied by reference TRBV25-1 and TRBJ1-6, is EADIYQTPRYLVIGTGKKITLECSQTMGHDKMYWYQQDPGMELHLIHYSYGVNSTEKGDLSSESTVSRIRTEHFPLTLESARPSHTSQYLCASSDYSYNSPLHFGNGTRLTVT.

This clone was seen a single time. The J gene is TRBJ1-5, the V gene TRBV30; TRBD1 aligns across 8 bases. Germline CDR1 reads GTSNPN; CDR2 reads SVGIG (reference sequence). V was pared by 3 bases and J by 7 bases, with 5 bases of the junction left unmatched. This CDR3 has 13 residues. DNA of the CDR3: TGTGCCTGGAGGCAGGGGGCTAGACAGCCCCAGCATTTT. Encoded protein: CAWRQGARQPQHF.

This chain's CDR3 is CSASGLPMPLNTEAFF. CDR3 nucleotide sequence: TGCAGTGCTAGTGGGTTACCTATGCCTTTGAACACTGAAGCTTTCTTT. The chain joins TRBV20-1 to TRBJ1-1; D gene unclear. Germline V gives CDR1 DFQATT, CDR2 SNEGSKA (reference sequence). V lost 3 bases, J lost 0 bases, and 17 bases lay in between. The CDR3 is 16 amino acids.